This TCR beta chain is from a study of regulatory T cells in long-lasting Graves disease. The study's findings and limits: Newly diagnosed patients had higher TCR diversity than persistent Graves' patients did. Comparison showed that persistent patients shared more public clonotypes (about 3,000) than new patients (966).

Details on this clonotype: Its target is not known.

CDR3 length equals 13 residues. In germline, CDR1 is ENHRY, CDR2 SYGVKD. V gave up 6 bases and J gave up 1 base; unmatched junction bases: 1. Specified time point: persistent/refractory GD, antithyroid drugs over 5 years with positive TRAb. PBMCs were the source of the RNA used for TCR sequencing. By American Thyroid Association guidelines, Graves' disease was diagnosed in the cohort. To make TCR beta libraries, researchers used iRepertoire HTBI primers and Arm-PCR of CDR3 regions. Each CDR3 protein is one row after TCRdb ran MiXCR on the multiplex PCR reads. The sample carries roughly 430,000 distinct CDR3 sequences, 21% recorded once.

This clonotype was obtained from a female donor with Graves disease. The sample was peripheral blood mononuclear cells (PBMCs), taken when the disease was refractory, from a patient treated with antithyroid drugs. The chain recombines TRBV10-3 with TRBJ1-1; 8 nucleotides align to TRBD1. The CDR3 loop reads CAIRQGGNTEAFF. CDR3 DNA sequence: TGTGCCATCAGACAGGGGGGGAACACTGAAGCTTTCTTT.